By sample fraction, the clone carrying this T cell receptor (beta chain) is medium-sized. What it binds is not known. One junction end disagrees with the germline gene, perhaps due to a read error. The data derive from a study of neurological immune-mediated disorders. Time point here: technical triplicate 3. In germline, CDR1 is SGHRS, CDR2 YFSETQ. This CDR3 has 15 amino acids. TCRdb recomputed calls from the 5' RACE reads with MiXCR, one row per CDR3 protein. The data contain about 44,000 distinct CDR3 sequences, 20% to 25% of them singletons. Notes on the study in general: None of the CDR3 amino acid sequences in expanded clones turned up in more than one subject, which points to private repertoires in all groups.

The clonotype originates from a man in his sixties with HTLV-1-associated myelopathy (HAM/TSP). V gene TRBV5-1 combines with J gene TRBJ2-5, with TRBD2 matching 8 bases. The sample consisted of PBMCs. CDR3 DNA sequence: TGCGCCAGCAGCGCGGATGGACTAGCATCAGAGACCCACTACTTC. It translates to CASSADGLASETHYF. Complete variable domain (other parts from reference TRBV5-1 and TRBJ2-5): KAGVTQTPRYLIKTRGQQVTLSCSPISGHRSVSWYQQTPGQGLQFLFEYFSETQRNKGNFPGRFSGRQFSNSRSEMNVSTLELGDSALYLCASSADGLASETHYFGPGTRLLVL.